Listed below are T cell receptor beta chains from one sample, sequenced in a study of cytomegalovirus exposure and HLA in healthy donors. Measured with immunoSEQ multiplex PCR; TCRdb has only the in-frame clones, and not every one. The sample includes 200,000 to 300,000 clones, about 77% of them seen just once. Sequencing was carried out using PBMCs. Every receptor here comes from a boy between 5 and 17 years old in good health and CMV-seronegative. Both conserved end residues are part of each CDR3.

v_gene,len,j_gene,CDR3aa
TRBV20-1,11,TRBJ1-4,CSARSMEKLFF
TRBV6-6,12,TRBJ2-3,CASILGPDTQYF
TRBV14,17,TRBJ2-1,CASSQGGGGAFYNEQFF
TRBV6-6,16,TRBJ1-1,CASTLPTGWTNTEAFF
TRBV4-1,14,TRBJ2-5,CASSQATVGETQYF
TRBV5-6,16,TRBJ1-1,CASSFAQERGEPEAFF
TRBV30,13,TRBJ2-1,CAWTSGGANEQFF
TRBV5-4,15,TRBJ1-2,CASSGTRTFNYGYTF
TRBV4-1,17,TRBJ1-1,CASSQDKWRTGGSEAFF
TRBV7-6,16,TRBJ2-1,CASSLRGSTSYNEQFF
TRBV5-1,14,TRBJ1-5,CASSPQGVGQPQHF
TRBV19,14,TRBJ2-1,CASSTRQGWNEQFF
TRBV27,16,TRBJ2-1,CASSSRTSGTYNEQFF
TRBV2,15,TRBJ2-3,CASRLLAGVPDTQYF
TRBV7-9,17,TRBJ2-1,CASSLAPGQGDPHEQFF
TRBV6-6,16,TRBJ1-3,CASKVFPGISGNTIYF
TRBV7-8,14,TRBJ1-4,CASSLEDRNEKLFF
TRBV5-1,16,TRBJ1-3,CASSQQAGAKGNTIYF
TRBV19,14,TRBJ1-1,CASTQRRDRTEAFF
TRBV9,19,TRBJ2-2,CASSGSGTGGMTNTGELFF
TRBV6-1,14,TRBJ1-2,CASSYGTGSYGYTF
TRBV29-1,15,TRBJ2-3,CSVELGRGSADTQYF
TRBV5-6,14,TRBJ1-2,CASSLGRGAYGYTF
TRBV20-1,11,TRBJ2-1,CSAYGGTPQFF
TRBV2,12,TRBJ2-5,CASTTSGETQYF
TRBV5-1,16,TRBJ2-2,CASSAEGYGNTGELFF
TRBV6-8,17,TRBJ2-1,CASSYRGNSGRYNEQFF
TRBV6-6,15,TRBJ2-2,CASSGQVSNTGELFF
TRBV15,15,TRBJ2-5,CATSLASRYQETQYF
TRBV6-1,12,TRBJ2-7,CASSELLYEQYF
TRBV30,17,TRBJ1-3,CAWSTGDRGHYGNTIYF
TRBV19,14,TRBJ2-2,CASSTTGFTGELFF
TRBV30,11,TRBJ1-1,CAWSRGGEAFF
TRBV10-3,17,TRBJ2-2,CAISDEVRGSHTGELFF
TRBV18,15,TRBJ2-5,CASSEGQSPQETQYF
TRBV27,17,TRBJ2-1,CASSLIRTSYSYNEQFF
TRBV6-4,13,TRBJ1-2,CASSPRGGNSYTF
TRBV11-3,14,TRBJ1-2,CASSPGAVNYGYTF
TRBV30,13,TRBJ2-5,CAWNRGGQETQYF
TRBV13,12,TRBJ1-1,CASQGIGTEAFF
TRBV6-5,12,TRBJ1-1,CASSPFRGEAFF
TRBV19,18,TRBJ1-5,CASSSTPVEGRGNQPQHF
TRBV7-8,15,TRBJ2-1,CASSFDRGLGREQFF
TRBV9,15,TRBJ1-1,CASSGRQGADTEAFF
TRBV7-9,15,TRBJ2-1,CASIWASGGYNEQFF
TRBV30,14,TRBJ1-2,CAWSVLALNYGYTF
TRBV5-1,16,TRBJ1-4,CASSALIGTTFEKLFF
TRBV29-1,14,TRBJ1-1,CSVEAQATSIEAFF
TRBV28,13,TRBJ1-2,CASSAPAGYGYTF
TRBV18,13,TRBJ1-1,CASSPQGNTEAFF